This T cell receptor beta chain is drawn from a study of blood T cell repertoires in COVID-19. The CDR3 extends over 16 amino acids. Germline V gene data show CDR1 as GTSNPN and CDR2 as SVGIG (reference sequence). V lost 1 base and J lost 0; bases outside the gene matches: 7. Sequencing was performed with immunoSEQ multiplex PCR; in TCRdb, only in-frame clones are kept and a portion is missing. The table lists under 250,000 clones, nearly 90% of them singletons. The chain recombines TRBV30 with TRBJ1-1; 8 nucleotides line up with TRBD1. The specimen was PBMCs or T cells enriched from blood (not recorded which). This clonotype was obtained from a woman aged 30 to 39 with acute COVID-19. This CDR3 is CAWSARTGYMNTEAFF. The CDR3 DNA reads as TGTGCCTGGAGTGCCCGGACAGGGTACATGAACACTGAAGCTTTCTTT.